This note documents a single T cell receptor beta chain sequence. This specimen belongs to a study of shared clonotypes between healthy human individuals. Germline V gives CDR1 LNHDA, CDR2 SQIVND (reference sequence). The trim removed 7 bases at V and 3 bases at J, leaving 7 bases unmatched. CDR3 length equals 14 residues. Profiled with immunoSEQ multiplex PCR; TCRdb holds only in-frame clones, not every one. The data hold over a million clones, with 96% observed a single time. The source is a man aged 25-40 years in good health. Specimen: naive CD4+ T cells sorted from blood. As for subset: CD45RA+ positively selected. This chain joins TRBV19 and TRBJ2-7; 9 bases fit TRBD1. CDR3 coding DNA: TGTGCCAGTACCCGCGGGACAGGGAGCTACGAGCAGTACTTC. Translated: CASTRGTGSYEQYF.